Listed below are T cell receptor beta chains from one sample, sequenced in a study of blood T cell repertoires in COVID-19. The method was immunoSEQ multiplex PCR; TCRdb's version includes in-frame clones alone and lacks a portion of them. The table includes roughly 64,000 clones, around 80% detected once. The sequenced sample consisted of peripheral blood. Receptors were obtained from a human donor in a cohort sampled during active COVID-19. Both conserved end residues are part of each CDR3. A D gene is named only where the DNA matches it firmly. For some rows the clone size is stated as once, few or many, or as a class when expanded; others skip it.

V	J	D	size	DNA	CDR3
TRBV19	TRBJ2-7	TRBD2	-	TGTGCCAGTAGTATAAAGGCGCGGAGCGGGGGGGCAAACGAGCAGTACTTC	CASSIKARSGGANEQYF
TRBV28	TRBJ2-2	TRBD1	-	TGTGCCAGCAGTTTCGCCGGGACAGGGGTCGGGGAGCTGTTTTTT	CASSFAGTGVGELFF
TRBV4-3	TRBJ2-7	-	few	TGCGCCAGCAGCCAACAAAATACAGGGTCCTACGAGCAGTACTTC	CASSQQNTGSYEQYF
TRBV3-1/TRBV3-2	TRBJ2-3	-	-	TGTGCCAGCAGTTCAGGGAATTTGGCCACAGATACGCAGTATTTT	CASSSGNLATDTQYF
TRBV7-8	TRBJ1-6	TRBD1	-	TGTGCCAGCAGCCAAGGGACAGGGGGTAATTCACCCCTCCACTTT	CASSQGTGGNSPLHF
TRBV7-8	TRBJ2-5	TRBD2	-	TGTGCCAGCAGCCTCGGGACTAGCGGGGGGCGGGGCCAAGAGACCCAGTACTTC	CASSLGTSGGRGQETQYF
TRBV10-2	TRBJ2-2	TRBD1	medium-sized	TGCGCCAGCAGTGAATCGGGGCGTGGGACAGCCAACACCGGGGAGCTGTTTTTT	CASSESGRGTANTGELFF
TRBV2	TRBJ2-1	TRBD2	-	TGTGCCAGCAGTGTTCGAGCTAGCGGATACAATGAGCAGTTCTTC	CASSVRASGYNEQFF
TRBV6-5	TRBJ1-6	-	-	TGTGCCAGCAGTCTGACGCCAGGGGCTTCACCCCTCCACTTT	CASSLTPGASPLHF
TRBV2	TRBJ2-5	TRBD1	-	TGTGCCAGCAGCGCCGGGACAGGCCAAGAGACCCAGTACTTC	CASSAGTGQETQYF